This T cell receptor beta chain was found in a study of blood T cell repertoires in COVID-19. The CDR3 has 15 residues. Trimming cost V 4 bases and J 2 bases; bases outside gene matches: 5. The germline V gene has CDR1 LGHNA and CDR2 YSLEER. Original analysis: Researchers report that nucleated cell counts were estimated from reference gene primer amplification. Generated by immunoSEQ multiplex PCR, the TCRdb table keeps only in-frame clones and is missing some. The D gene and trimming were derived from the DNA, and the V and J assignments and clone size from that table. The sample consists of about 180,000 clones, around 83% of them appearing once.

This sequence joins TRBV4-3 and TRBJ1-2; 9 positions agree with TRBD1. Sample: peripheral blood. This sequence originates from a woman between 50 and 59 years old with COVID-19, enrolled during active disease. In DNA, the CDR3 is TGCGCCAGCAGCCGGGACAGGGTGGAGAACTATGGCTACACCTTC. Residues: CASSRDRVENYGYTF.